This TCR beta chain was observed in a study of CD8+ T cells in alopecia areata (dated by TCRdb to about 2018). The study in broad terms: In both human patients and the C3H/HeJ mouse model, the study applied high-throughput TCRbeta sequencing to look at T cell clonal expansion in alopecia areata. RNA came from the PAXgene miRNA kit for fixed scalp, the miRNeasy kit for PBMCs, and the RNeasy kit for mouse skin. Scalp tissue and sorted CD4+ and CD8+ peripheral blood T cells from patchy and totalis/universalis alopecia areata patients and from healthy controls were covered by human TCRbeta sequencing. Clonality in the scalp was compared among normal scalp (n=4), patchy alopecia areata scalp (n=8), and alopecia totalis/universalis scalp (n=8). TCRbeta CDR3 regions were amplified by immunoSEQ multiplex PCR using 35 Vbeta forward and 13 Jbeta reverse primers. General study outcomes and caveats: Unlike mouse skin, where gammadelta T cells dominate, normal human skin contains resident alphabeta T cells that get sequenced too, which complicates analysis of the scalp TCR repertoire. Shared TCR sequences between patients were less evident than in mice, which may be partly attributable to HLA diversity in the patient population. Compared with normal scalp, lesional scalp had higher clonality and more expanded CD8+ clones, particularly in alopecia totalis/universalis, a pattern that suggests antigenic drive.

CDR1 and CDR2, per the germline V gene (reference sequence), are SEHNR and FQNEAQ. V ends up 3 bases short and J 3 bases short, with an unmatched junction base count of 2. Taken from cysteine to phenylalanine, the CDR3 has 13 residues. The only DNA kept is the CDR3, 39 bases in frame from the first base. Peripheral blood and lesional scalp punch biopsies were obtained from patients with alopecia areata. After PBMCs were isolated by density centrifugation and stained for CD3, CD4 and CD8, a FACSAria was used to sort CD4+ and CD8+ T cells. Untreated alopecia areata patients were recruited as part of a multicenter biomarker study. In a handful of patients from the biomarker study, blood CD8+ T cells were sorted further into NKG2D-low and NKG2D-high fractions. Library preparation was by the immunoSEQ multiplex PCR assay. To provide template for TCR sequencing, every sample had RNA extracted and reverse transcribed into cDNA. First-strand cDNA was synthesized using SuperScript III with a 2:1 mix of oligo-dT and random hexamers. A synthetic immune receptor repertoire was used to measure amplification bias, and any remaining bias was corrected computationally. Regarding the original processing steps: Raw reads were preprocessed to remove errors, and CDR3 was defined by IMGT conventions from the conserved cysteine to phenylalanine. Clonality was computed by normalizing Shannon entropy by log2 of the number of productive unique TCRs and subtracting the result from 1. Scalp TCRbeta sequences were cross-referenced with sorted blood CD4 and CD8 repertoires so that the CD4 or CD8 identity of scalp clones could be inferred. As stored in TCRdb, this immuneACCESS dataset retains in-frame rearrangements with V and J assigned. A fraction of the clones does not appear; measured against another copy, unresolved V genes explain less than half of the discrepancy, and the remainder lacks a known reason. V, J and clone size were drawn from that table, and D and trimming were deduced from the DNA. This sample is represented by 50,000 to 80,000 clones; roughly 47% of them were singletons. The ten largest clones represent roughly 51% of the sample.

This clone was detected only a few times. No antigen is known for it. No much larger clone is present one base from it, and per-base qualities are unavailable. Sequencing used NKG2D-low CD8+ T cells sorted from blood. The sample's cell subset or site, from its label and the paper: sorted CD8+ NKG2D-low blood T cells. The chain is encoded by TRBV7-9 joined to TRBJ2-7; the central 7 bases match TRBD1. This clonotype was obtained from a human donor with alopecia areata. CDR3 protein: CASSFRDSYEQYF. The nucleotide sequence reads as follows: TGTGCCAGCAGCTTTAGGGACAGCTACGAGCAGTACTTC.